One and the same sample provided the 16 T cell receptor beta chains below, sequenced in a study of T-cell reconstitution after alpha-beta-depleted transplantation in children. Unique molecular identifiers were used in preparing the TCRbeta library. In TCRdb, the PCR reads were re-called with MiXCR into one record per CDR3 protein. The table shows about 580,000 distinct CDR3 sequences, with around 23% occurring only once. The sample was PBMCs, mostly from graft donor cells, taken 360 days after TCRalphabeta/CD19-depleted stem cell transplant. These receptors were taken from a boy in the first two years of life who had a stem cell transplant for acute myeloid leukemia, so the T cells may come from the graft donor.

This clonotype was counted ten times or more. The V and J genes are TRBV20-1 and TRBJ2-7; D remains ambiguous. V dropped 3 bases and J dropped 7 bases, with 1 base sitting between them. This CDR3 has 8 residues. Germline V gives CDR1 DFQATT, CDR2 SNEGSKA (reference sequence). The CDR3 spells CSASEQYV. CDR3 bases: TGCAGTGCTAGTGAGCAGTACGTC.

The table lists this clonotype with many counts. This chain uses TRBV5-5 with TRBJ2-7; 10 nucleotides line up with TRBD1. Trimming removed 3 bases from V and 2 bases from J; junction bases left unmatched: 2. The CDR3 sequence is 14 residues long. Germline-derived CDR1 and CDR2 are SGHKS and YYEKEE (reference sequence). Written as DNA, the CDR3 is TGTGCCAGCAGCTACGACAGGGGGCCCTACGAGCAGTACTTC. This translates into CASSYDRGPYEQYF.

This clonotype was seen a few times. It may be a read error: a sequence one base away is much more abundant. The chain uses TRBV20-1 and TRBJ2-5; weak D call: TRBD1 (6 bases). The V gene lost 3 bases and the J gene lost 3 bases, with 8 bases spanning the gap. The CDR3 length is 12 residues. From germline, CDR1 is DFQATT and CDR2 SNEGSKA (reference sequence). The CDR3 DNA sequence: TGCAGTGCTAGGCCAGGGGAAGAGACCCAGTACTTC. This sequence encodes CSARPGEETQYF.

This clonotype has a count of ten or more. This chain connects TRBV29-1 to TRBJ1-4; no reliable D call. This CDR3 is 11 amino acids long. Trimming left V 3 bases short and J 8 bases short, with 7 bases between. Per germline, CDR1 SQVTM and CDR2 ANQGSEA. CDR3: CSVEGGEKLFF. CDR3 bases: TGCAGCGTTGAGGGCGGCGAAAAACTGTTTTTT.

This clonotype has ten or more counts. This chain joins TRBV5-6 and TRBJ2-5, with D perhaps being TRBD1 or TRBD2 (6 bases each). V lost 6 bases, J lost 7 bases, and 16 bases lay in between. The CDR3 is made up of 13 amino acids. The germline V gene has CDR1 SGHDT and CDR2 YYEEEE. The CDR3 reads CASTLRGERTQYF. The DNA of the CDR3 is TGTGCCAGCACCTTAAGGGGGGAACGGACCCAGTACTTC.

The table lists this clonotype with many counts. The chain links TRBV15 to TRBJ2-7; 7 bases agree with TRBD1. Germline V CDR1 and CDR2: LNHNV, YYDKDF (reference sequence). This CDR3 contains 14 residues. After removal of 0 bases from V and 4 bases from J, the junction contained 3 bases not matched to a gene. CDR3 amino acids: CATSREGGGYEQYV. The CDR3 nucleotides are TGTGCCACCAGCAGAGAAGGGGGCGGATACGAGCAGTACGTC.

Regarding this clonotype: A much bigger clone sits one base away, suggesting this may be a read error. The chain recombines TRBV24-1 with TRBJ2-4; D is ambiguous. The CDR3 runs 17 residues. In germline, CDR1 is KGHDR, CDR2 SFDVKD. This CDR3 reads CATSRPDPRIAQNIQYF. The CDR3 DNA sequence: TGTGCCACCAGTAGACCCGACCCTCGGATAGCCCAAAACATTCAGTACTTC.

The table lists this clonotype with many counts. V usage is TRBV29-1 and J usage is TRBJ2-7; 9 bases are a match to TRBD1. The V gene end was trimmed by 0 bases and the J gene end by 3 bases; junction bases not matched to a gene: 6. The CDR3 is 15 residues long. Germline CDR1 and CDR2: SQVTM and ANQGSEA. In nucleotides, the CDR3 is TGCAGCGTTGAAGATTTAGACAGGGGGAACTACGAGCAGTACGTC. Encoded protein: CSVEDLDRGNYEQYV.

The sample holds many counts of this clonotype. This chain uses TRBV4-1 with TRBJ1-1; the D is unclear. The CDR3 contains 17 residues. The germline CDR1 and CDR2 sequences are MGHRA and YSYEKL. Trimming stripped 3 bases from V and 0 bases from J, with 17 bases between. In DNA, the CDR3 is TGCGCCAGCAGCCATTTGGGAAGAGGACCCTTGAACACTGAAGCTTTCTTT. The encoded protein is CASSHLGRGPLNTEAFF.

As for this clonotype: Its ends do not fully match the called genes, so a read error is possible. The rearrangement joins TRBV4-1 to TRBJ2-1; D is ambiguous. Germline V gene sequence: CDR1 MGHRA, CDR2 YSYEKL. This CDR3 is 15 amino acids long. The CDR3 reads CASSPYVFQPVAEFF. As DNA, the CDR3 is TGCGCCAGTAGCCCCTACGTCTTTCAACCCGTCGCGGAGTTCTTC.

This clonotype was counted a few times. The CDR3 bases are TGCAGTGCTAGAGATCTGGACAGGGGGCCAGAAAACGGCTATGAGCAGTTCTTC. It yields the protein CSARDLDRGPENGYEQFF. The J gene is TRBJ2-1, the V gene TRBV20-1; TRBD1 agrees at 11 bases. V shed 0 bases, J shed 8 bases, and the junction held 15 bases outside the gene matches. Germline CDR1 reads DFQATT; CDR2 reads SNEGSKA (reference sequence). The length of the CDR3 is 18 residues.

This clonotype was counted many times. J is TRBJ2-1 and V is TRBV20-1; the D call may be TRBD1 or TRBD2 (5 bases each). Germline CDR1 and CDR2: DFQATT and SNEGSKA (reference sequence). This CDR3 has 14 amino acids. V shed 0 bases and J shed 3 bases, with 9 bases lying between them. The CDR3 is CSARDRDLYNEQFF. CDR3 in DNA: TGCAGTGCTAGAGATCGGGACCTCTACAATGAGCAGTTCTTC.

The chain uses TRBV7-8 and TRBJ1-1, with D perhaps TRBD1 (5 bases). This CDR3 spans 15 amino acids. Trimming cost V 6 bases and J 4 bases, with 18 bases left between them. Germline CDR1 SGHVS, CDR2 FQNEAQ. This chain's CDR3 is CASRTNPGMSTEAFF. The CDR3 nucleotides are TGTGCCAGCAGGACGAACCCAGGGATGTCCACTGAAGCTTTCTTT.

CDR3 in DNA: TGTGCCACCAGCAGAAGGGCAGGGGGCTCTGGGGCCAACGTCCTGACTTTC. It translates to CATSRRAGGSGANVLTF. V gene TRBV15 combines with J gene TRBJ2-6, with 7 bases aligning to TRBD1. Trimming removed 2 bases from V and 0 bases from J; junction bases left unmatched: 4. CDR3 length equals 17 residues. Germline V gene sequence: CDR1 LNHNV, CDR2 YYDKDF (reference sequence).

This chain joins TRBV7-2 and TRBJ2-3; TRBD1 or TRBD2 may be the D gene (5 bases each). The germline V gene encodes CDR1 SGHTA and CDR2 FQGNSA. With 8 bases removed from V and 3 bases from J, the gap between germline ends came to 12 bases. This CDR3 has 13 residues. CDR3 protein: CASLRGFTDTQYF. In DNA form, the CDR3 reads TGTGCCAGCCTACGGGGCTTTACAGATACGCAGTATTTT.

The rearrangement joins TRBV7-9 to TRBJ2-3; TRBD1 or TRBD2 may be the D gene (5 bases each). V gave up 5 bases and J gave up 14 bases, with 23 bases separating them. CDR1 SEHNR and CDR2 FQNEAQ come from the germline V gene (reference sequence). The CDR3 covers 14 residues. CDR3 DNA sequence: TGTGCCAGCAGCCCTCGGACCGGGACCCCATCTGGGTATTTT. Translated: CASSPRTGTPSGYF.